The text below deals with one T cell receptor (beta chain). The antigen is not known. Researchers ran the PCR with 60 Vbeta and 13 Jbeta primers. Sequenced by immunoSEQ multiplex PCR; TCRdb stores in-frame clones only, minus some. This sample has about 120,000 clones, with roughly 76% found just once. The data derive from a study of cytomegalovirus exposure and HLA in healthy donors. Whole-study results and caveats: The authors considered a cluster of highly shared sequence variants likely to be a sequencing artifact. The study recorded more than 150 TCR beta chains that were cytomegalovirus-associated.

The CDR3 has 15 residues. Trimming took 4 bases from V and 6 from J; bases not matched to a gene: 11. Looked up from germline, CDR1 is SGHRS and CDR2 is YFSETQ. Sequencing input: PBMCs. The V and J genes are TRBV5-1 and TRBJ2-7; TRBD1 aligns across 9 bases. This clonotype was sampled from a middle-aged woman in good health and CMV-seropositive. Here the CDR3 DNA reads TGCGCCAGCAGCGTCGGGACAGGGAATAATGGCGAGCAGTACTTC. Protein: CASSVGTGNNGEQYF.